The next 6 T cell receptor beta chains were all read from a single sample in a study of cytomegalovirus exposure and HLA in healthy donors. Vbeta (60) and Jbeta (13) primers were used in the PCR. Clones were sequenced by immunoSEQ multiplex PCR, and TCRdb holds only the in-frame ones, with some missing. Among roughly 120,000 clones listed, 65% to 80% were seen once. Specimen: PBMCs. These receptors were obtained from a woman between 35 and 50 years old in good health and CMV-seropositive.

The V call is TRBV5-1, the J call TRBJ2-7, with D unclear. The germline V gene has CDR1 SGHRS and CDR2 YFSETQ. Trimming removed 4 bases at V and 2 bases at J, with 10 bases between. The CDR3 is made up of 13 amino acids. The CDR3: CASSAPQAYEQYF. CDR3 nucleotides: TGCGCCAGCAGCGCACCACAAGCCTACGAGCAGTACTTC. Full variable domain (remainder filled in from reference TRBV5-1 and TRBJ2-7): KAGVTQTPRYLIKTRGQQVTLSCSPISGHRSVSWYQQTPGQGLQFLFEYFSETQRNKGNFPGRFSGRQFSNSRSEMNVSTLELGDSALYLCASSAPQAYEQYFGPGTRLTVT.

CDR3 sequence reads: CASSLGRWGTGSSNEQFF. CDR3 bases: TGCGCCAGCAGCTTGGGGCGCTGGGGGACAGGGTCGTCCAATGAGCAGTTCTTC. V usage is TRBV5-1 and J usage is TRBJ2-1; TRBD1 agrees at 9 bases. Germline-derived CDR1 and CDR2 are SGHRS and YFSETQ. The V gene end was trimmed by 0 bases and the J gene end by 6 bases; junction bases not matched to a gene: 13. This CDR3 spans 18 amino acids.

CDR3 in amino acids: CASSRTERTGEEGYTF. The CDR3 bases are TGTGCCAGCAGCCGCACCGAACGGACAGGGGAAGAAGGCTACACCTTC. The chain links TRBV7-9 to TRBJ1-2, with 9 bases identical to TRBD1. The V gene's germline CDR1 is SEHNR and CDR2 FQNEAQ (reference sequence). V lost 5 bases to trimming and J lost 8 bases; unmatched junction nucleotides: 15. The CDR3 length is 16 residues.

This clone was seen more than once but under ten times. The chain recombines TRBV6-5 with TRBJ2-5; D is possibly TRBD2 (5 bases). The ends were cut back, 0 bases at V and 1 base at J, with 9 bases in the middle. The CDR3 sequence is 15 residues long. Germline V gives CDR1 MNHEY, CDR2 SVGAGI. The CDR3 bases are TGTGCCAGCAGTTACTCCCAGCGGACCCAAGAGACCCAGTACTTC. This translates into CASSYSQRTQETQYF.

The V gene is TRBV6-1, the J gene TRBJ2-5; 8 bases match TRBD1. Germline loops: CDR1 MNHNS, CDR2 SASEGT. V was clipped by 5 bases and J by 4 bases; unmatched bases: 6. This CDR3 region has 14 residues. This CDR3 is CASSWDRQGETQYF. The CDR3, as DNA: TGTGCCAGCAGTTGGGACAGGCAAGGAGAGACCCAGTACTTC.

The V and J genes are TRBV4-1 and TRBJ2-3; 16 bases line up with TRBD2. This CDR3 contains 20 residues. The V gene end was trimmed by 5 bases and the J gene end by 2 bases; junction bases not matched to a gene: 13. CDR1 is MGHRA, CDR2 YSYEKL, per germline. CDR3 protein: CASSFGTSGRAKEDTDTQYF. The CDR3 DNA is TGCGCCAGCAGCTTCGGGACTAGCGGGAGGGCCAAAGAAGACACAGATACGCAGTATTTT.